These 25 T cell receptor beta chains share one sample of origin, sequenced in a study of identifying expanded T cells in peripheral blood. The method was immunoSEQ multiplex PCR; TCRdb's version includes in-frame clones alone and lacks a portion of them. In the table there are around 81,000 clones, 70% to 90% of which are singletons. The sequenced material came from blood. These receptors were obtained from a person between 18 and 75 years old in good health.

The genes are TRBV9 and TRBJ1-5, with unresolved D. V gave up 2 bases and J gave up 7 bases, with 10 bases separating them. The CDR3 sequence is 13 residues long. Germline values: CDR1 SGDLS, CDR2 YYNGEE. CDR3 in amino acids: CASSVSGTQPQHF. The CDR3 DNA is TGTGCCAGCAGCGTTTCAGGTACCCAGCCCCAGCATTTT. Full variable domain (missing parts from reference TRBV9 and TRBJ1-5): DSGVTQTPKHLITATGQRVTLRCSPRSGDLSVYWYQQSLDQGLQFLIQYYNGEERAKGNILERFSAQQFPDLHSELNLSSLELGDSALYFCASSVSGTQPQHFGDGTRLSIL.

This rearrangement joins TRBV7-6 to TRBJ1-1; D is unclear. The CDR3 loop spans 13 amino acids. The V and J ends lost 5 bases and 0 bases respectively, with 7 bases between them. CDR1 and CDR2 (germline): SGHVS, FNYEAQ. The chain's CDR3 is CASSVQLNTEAFF. CDR3 coding DNA: TGTGCCAGCAGCGTGCAGTTGAACACTGAAGCTTTCTTT.

The V gene is TRBV7-9, the J gene TRBJ1-5, with D unresolved. Germline CDR1 is SEHNR and CDR2 is FQNEAQ (reference sequence). CDR3 length: 14 amino acids. Trimming left V 4 bases short and J 3 bases short, with 10 bases between. CDR3 residues: CASSSGGNNQPQHF. The CDR3 DNA reads TGTGCCAGCAGCTCCGGAGGAAACAATCAGCCCCAGCATTTT.

Comments on this clone: This sample also contains other DNA sequences that code for the same CDR3. J is TRBJ1-1 and V is TRBV5-5; weak D call: TRBD1 (5 bases). The CDR3 consists of 13 residues. Trimming took 2 bases from V and 5 from J, leaving 10 bases between them. Germline V gene data show CDR1 as SGHKS and CDR2 as YYEKEE (reference sequence). The CDR3 nucleotides read TGTGCCAGCAGCTTTCAGCGGGGGACTGAAGCTTTCTTT. This translates into CASSFQRGTEAFF.

This clone is a singleton in its sample. The J gene is TRBJ1-3, the V gene TRBV5-1, with 8 bases that match TRBD1. The CDR3 is 15 residues long. Germline-derived CDR1 and CDR2 are SGHRS and YFSETQ. Trimming removed 7 bases from V and 4 bases from J; junction bases left unmatched: 10. The CDR3: CASRPGQGDGNTIYF. The CDR3 bases are TGCGCCAGCCGACCAGGACAGGGAGACGGAAACACCATATATTTT.

The chain links TRBV6-5 to TRBJ2-7, with D maybe TRBD1 (5 bases). CDR3 length equals 12 residues. With 6 bases removed from V and 3 bases from J, the gap between germline ends came to 9 bases. CDR1 is MNHEY, CDR2 SVGAGI, per germline. The CDR3 bases are TGTGCCAGCAGCCCGCAGGGCTACGAGCAGTACTTC. Translating it yields CASSPQGYEQYF.

The table lists this clone with a count of one. The V and J genes are TRBV2 and TRBJ2-2, with D maybe TRBD1 (6 bases). V was shortened by 6 bases and J by 6 bases, with 14 bases between the two germline ends. In germline, CDR1 is SNHLY, CDR2 FYNNEI. The CDR3 covers 14 residues. The CDR3 is CASRYRTGPGELFF. For the CDR3, the DNA is TGTGCCAGCAGATACCGAACAGGGCCCGGGGAGCTGTTTTTT.

This clone is a singleton in its sample. The chain has TRBV2 and TRBJ2-3; the D is unclear. Trimming stripped 6 bases from V and 5 bases from J, with 6 bases between. This CDR3 contains 11 residues. Germline V CDR1 and CDR2: SNHLY, FYNNEI. The CDR3 nucleotides read TGTGCCAGCAGGTATTTAGATACGCAGTATTTT. Protein sequence: CASRYLDTQYF.

This chain joins TRBV11-3 and TRBJ2-3; a weak D match, TRBD2 (7 bases). The CDR3 has 16 residues. Germline V CDR1 and CDR2: SGHNT, YENEEA. V lost 3 bases to trimming and J lost 6 bases, with 19 bases between them. CDR3 bases: TGTGCCAGCAGCTTTATTCGGGGGGCAGCGTCGGATACGCAGTATTTT. This sequence encodes CASSFIRGAASDTQYF.

This chain links TRBV6-5 with TRBJ1-1; D gene uncertain. The germline CDR1 and CDR2 sequences are MNHEY and SVGAGI. CDR3 size: 13 residues. Trimming stripped 6 bases from V and 5 bases from J, with 13 bases between. The DNA for the CDR3 is TGTGCCAGCAGCTCACCCTTGGGGACTGAAGCTTTCTTT. Translated: CASSSPLGTEAFF.

This chain connects TRBV11-2 to TRBJ2-3; D gene ambiguous. V was shortened by 3 bases and J by 7 bases, with 14 bases between the two germline ends. The CDR3 totals 14 residues. Germline loops: CDR1 SGHAT, CDR2 FQNNGV. The CDR3 DNA reads as TGTGCCAGCAGCTTGGGTACCGGGCTTTATACGCAGTATTTT. This sequence encodes CASSLGTGLYTQYF. The complete variable domain, with remaining parts taken from reference TRBV11-2 and TRBJ2-3, reads EAGVAQSPRYKIIEKRQSVAFWCNPISGHATLYWYQQILGQGPKLLIQFQNNGVVDDSQLPKDRFSAERLKGVDSTLKIQPAKLEDSAVYLCASSLGTGLYTQYFGPGTRLTVL.

This chain connects TRBV5-1 to TRBJ2-1, with TRBD2 identical over 8 bases. J was trimmed by 2 bases and V by 3 bases; bases with no gene match: 10. The germline V gene encodes CDR1 SGHRS and CDR2 YFSETQ. This CDR3 is built from 17 residues. The CDR3 nucleotides read TGCGCCAGCAGCTCGGCTCTCGACGGGGGGGCCTACAATGAGCAGTTCTTC. It specifies CASSSALDGGAYNEQFF. The whole variable domain, filled in from reference TRBV5-1 and TRBJ2-1, reads KAGVTQTPRYLIKTRGQQVTLSCSPISGHRSVSWYQQTPGQGLQFLFEYFSETQRNKGNFPGRFSGRQFSNSRSEMNVSTLELGDSALYLCASSSALDGGAYNEQFFGPGTRLTVL.

V is TRBV2 and J is TRBJ2-7; TRBD2 agrees at 7 bases. V dropped 6 bases and J dropped 2; count of bases not matched to a gene: 19. The length of the CDR3 is 18 residues. The germline V gene has CDR1 SNHLY and CDR2 FYNNEI. CDR3 amino acids: CASRNTAGGTQGTYEQYF. In nucleotides, the CDR3 is TGTGCCAGCAGAAACACCGCCGGGGGGACGCAGGGAACCTACGAGCAGTACTTC.

The chain carries TRBV6-6 and TRBJ1-2, with no clear D. Germline CDR1 is MNHNY and CDR2 is SVGAGI (reference sequence). The V and J ends lost 6 bases and 8 bases respectively, with 16 bases between them. This CDR3 has 13 amino acids. CDR3 in amino acids: CASSLSTESGYTF. The CDR3 DNA reads as TGTGCCAGCAGCCTCTCTACAGAATCCGGCTACACCTTC.

The chain links TRBV6-4 to TRBJ1-6, with 7 bases lining up with TRBD1. The CDR3 has 16 residues. Losses at the gene ends were 0 bases for V and 5 bases for J; bases not matched to a gene: 4. CDR1 and CDR2 from the germline V gene are MRHNA and SNTAGT. As DNA, the CDR3 is TGTGCCAGCAGTGACTCGTACAGGGGCAATAATTCACCCCTCCACTTT. This codes for CASSDSYRGNNSPLHF.

The chain carries TRBV7-9 and TRBJ2-1, with 9 positions matching TRBD1. The V gene's germline CDR1 is SEHNR and CDR2 FQNEAQ (reference sequence). The CDR3 has 14 residues. The trim removed 6 bases at V and 9 bases at J, leaving 9 bases unmatched. CDR3 residues: CASRKGQGVGEQFF. The CDR3 DNA is TGTGCCAGCAGGAAGGGACAGGGAGTTGGTGAGCAGTTCTTC. Combining the CDR3 with reference TRBV7-9 and TRBJ2-1 gives the whole variable domain DTGVSQNPRHKITKRGQNVTFRCDPISEHNRLYWYRQTLGQGPEFLTYFQNEAQLEKSRLLSDRFSAERPKGSFSTLEIQRTEQGDSAMYLCASRKGQGVGEQFFGPGTRLTVL.

The V and J genes are TRBV6-6 and TRBJ2-7; D gene unclear. Deletions cut 2 bases from V and 5 bases from J, with 13 bases between. CDR1 MNHNY and CDR2 SVGAGI come from the germline V gene (reference sequence). CDR3 length: 14 amino acids. The CDR3 sequence: CASSYTGARNEQYF. The CDR3 bases are TGTGCCAGCAGTTACACGGGTGCGAGGAACGAGCAGTACTTC.

The rearrangement links TRBV6-1 to TRBJ2-7; TRBD1 aligns across 9 bases. The trim removed 10 bases at V and 4 bases at J, leaving 14 bases unmatched. Germline lookup yields CDR1 MNHNS and CDR2 SASEGT. This CDR3 is built from 15 residues. The CDR3 sequence: CATLSRDRVWYEQYF. DNA of the CDR3: TGTGCCACCCTAAGCCGGGACAGGGTCTGGTACGAGCAGTACTTC.

J is TRBJ2-2 and V is TRBV11-2; D gene uncertain. V lost 6 bases, J lost 0 bases, and 11 bases lay in between. The CDR3 is 15 residues long. CDR1 and CDR2 (germline): SGHAT, FQNNGV. CDR3 region: CASRDRRSNTGELFF. Here the CDR3 DNA reads TGTGCCAGCAGAGACCGCCGATCGAACACCGGGGAGCTGTTTTTT. Together with reference TRBV11-2 and TRBJ2-2, the CDR3 gives the full variable domain: EAGVAQSPRYKIIEKRQSVAFWCNPISGHATLYWYQQILGQGPKLLIQFQNNGVVDDSQLPKDRFSAERLKGVDSTLKIQPAKLEDSAVYLCASRDRRSNTGELFFGEGSRLTVL.

A few counts support this clone. The J gene is TRBJ2-3, the V gene TRBV29-1; possibly TRBD2 for D (7 bases). Trimming stripped 7 bases from V and 1 base from J, with 15 bases between. There are 14 residues in the CDR3. The germline V gene encodes CDR1 SQVTM and CDR2 ANQGSEA. As DNA, the CDR3 is TGCAGCGGGGCTCGGGGGGCCGGCACAGATACGCAGTATTTT. Encoded protein: CSGARGAGTDTQYF.

The V gene is TRBV6-4, the J gene TRBJ2-3, with 9 positions matching TRBD2. Germline V gene data show CDR1 as MRHNA and CDR2 as SNTAGT. Unmatched junction bases numbered 8, after V lost 4 bases and J lost 6 bases. The CDR3 totals 15 residues. DNA for the CDR3: TGTGCCAGCAGTGTTAGCGGGGGCCCCCGGGATACGCAGTATTTT. This gives the protein CASSVSGGPRDTQYF.

The rearrangement joins TRBV27 to TRBJ1-1; D remains ambiguous. Germline CDR1 reads MNHEY; CDR2 reads SMNVEV (reference sequence). This CDR3 is 13 amino acids long. V dropped 3 bases and J dropped 1 base, with 6 bases sitting between them. CDR3 in amino acids: CASSFAGNTEAFF. The DNA of the CDR3 is TGTGCCAGCAGTTTCGCAGGGAACACTGAAGCTTTCTTT.

V gene TRBV7-9 combines with J gene TRBJ1-6, with TRBD1 matching over 7 bases. With V trimmed by 2 bases and J by 10 bases, 5 bases remained unmatched. Germline-derived CDR1 and CDR2 are SEHNR and FQNEAQ (reference sequence). This CDR3 region has 14 residues. CDR3 DNA: TGTGCCAGCAGCTTACGACAGGGCGACTCACCCCTCCACTTT. Translation gives CASSLRQGDSPLHF.

The rearrangement uses TRBV6-5 and TRBJ1-1; the D is unclear. This CDR3 region has 15 residues. Trimming removed 2 bases at V and 0 bases at J, with 10 bases between. Germline loops: CDR1 MNHEY, CDR2 SVGAGI. The DNA of the CDR3 is TGTGCCAGCAGTTACCGAACGGGTTTGAACACTGAAGCTTTCTTT. Amino acid sequence: CASSYRTGLNTEAFF.

This clone was seen more than once but under ten times. This chain joins TRBV6-6 and TRBJ2-1, with 13 bases lining up with TRBD2. The CDR3 covers 16 residues. Trimming cost V 5 bases and J 7 bases; bases outside gene matches: 8. Germline CDR1 and CDR2: MNHNY and SVGAGI (reference sequence). The CDR3 nucleotides are TGTGCCAGCAGTCCCTGGACTAGCGGGGGTCAAAATGAGCAGTTCTTC. It specifies CASSPWTSGGQNEQFF.